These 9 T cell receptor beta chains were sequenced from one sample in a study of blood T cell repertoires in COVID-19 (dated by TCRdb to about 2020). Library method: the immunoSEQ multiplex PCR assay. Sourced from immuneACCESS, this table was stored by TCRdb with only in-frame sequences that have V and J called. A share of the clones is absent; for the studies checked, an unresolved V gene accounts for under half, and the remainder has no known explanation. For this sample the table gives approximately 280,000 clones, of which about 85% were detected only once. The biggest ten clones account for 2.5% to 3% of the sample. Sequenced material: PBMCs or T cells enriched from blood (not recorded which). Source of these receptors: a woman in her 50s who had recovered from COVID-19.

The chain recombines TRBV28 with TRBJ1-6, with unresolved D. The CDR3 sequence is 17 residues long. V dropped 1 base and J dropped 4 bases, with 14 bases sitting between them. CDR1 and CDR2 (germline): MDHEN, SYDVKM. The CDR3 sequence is CASSLSSITSYNSPLHF. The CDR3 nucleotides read TGTGCCAGCAGTTTATCCTCCATCACAAGTTATAATTCACCCCTCCACTTT.

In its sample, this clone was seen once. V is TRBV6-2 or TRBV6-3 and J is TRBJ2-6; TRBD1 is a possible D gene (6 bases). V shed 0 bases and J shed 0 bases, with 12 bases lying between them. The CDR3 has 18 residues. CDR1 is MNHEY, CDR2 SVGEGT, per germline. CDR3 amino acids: CASSYSTGLLSGANVLTF. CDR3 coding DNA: TGTGCCAGCAGTTACTCGACAGGTCTCCTCTCTGGGGCCAACGTCCTGACTTTC.

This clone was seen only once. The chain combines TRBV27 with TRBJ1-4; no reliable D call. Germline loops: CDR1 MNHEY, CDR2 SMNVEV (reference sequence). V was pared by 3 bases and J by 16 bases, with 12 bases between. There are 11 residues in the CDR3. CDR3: CASSFSRTGFF. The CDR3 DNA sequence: TGTGCCAGCAGTTTTTCCAGGACTGGGTTTTTT.

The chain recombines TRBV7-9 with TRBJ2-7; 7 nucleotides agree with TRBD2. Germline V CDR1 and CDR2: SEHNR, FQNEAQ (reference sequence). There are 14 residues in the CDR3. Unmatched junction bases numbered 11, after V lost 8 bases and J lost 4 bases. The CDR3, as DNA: TGTGCCAGCGGGAACGATACTAGCGTTTACGAGCAGTACTTC. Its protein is CASGNDTSVYEQYF. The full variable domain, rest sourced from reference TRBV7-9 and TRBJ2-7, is DTGVSQNPRHKITKRGQNVTFRCDPISEHNRLYWYRQTLGQGPEFLTYFQNEAQLEKSRLLSDRFSAERPKGSFSTLEIQRTEQGDSAMYLCASGNDTSVYEQYFGPGTRLTVT.

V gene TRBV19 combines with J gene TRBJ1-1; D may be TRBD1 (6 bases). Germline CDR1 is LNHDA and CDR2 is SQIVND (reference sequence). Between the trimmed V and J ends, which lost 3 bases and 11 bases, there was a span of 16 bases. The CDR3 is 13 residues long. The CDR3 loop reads CASSIYNREKAFF. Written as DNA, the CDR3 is TGTGCCAGTAGTATTTATAACAGGGAGAAGGCTTTCTTT.

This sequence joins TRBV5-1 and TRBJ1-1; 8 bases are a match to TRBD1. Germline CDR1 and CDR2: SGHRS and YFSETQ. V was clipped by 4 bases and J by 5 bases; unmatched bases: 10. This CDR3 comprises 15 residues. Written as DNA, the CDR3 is TGCGCCAGCAGCCTAGCGGACAGGGTGGGAACTGAAGCTTTCTTT. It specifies CASSLADRVGTEAFF.

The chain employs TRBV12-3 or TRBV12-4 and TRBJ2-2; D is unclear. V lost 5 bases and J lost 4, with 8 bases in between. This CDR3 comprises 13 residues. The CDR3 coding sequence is TGTGCCAGCAGTGCCTACCGCACCGGGGAGCTGTTTTTT. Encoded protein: CASSAYRTGELFF.

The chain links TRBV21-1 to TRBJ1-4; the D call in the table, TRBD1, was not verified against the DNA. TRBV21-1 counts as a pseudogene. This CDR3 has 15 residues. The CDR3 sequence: CASSNPSATNEKLFF. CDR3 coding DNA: TGTGCCAGCAGCAACCCGTCAGCAACTAATGAAAAACTGTTTTTT.

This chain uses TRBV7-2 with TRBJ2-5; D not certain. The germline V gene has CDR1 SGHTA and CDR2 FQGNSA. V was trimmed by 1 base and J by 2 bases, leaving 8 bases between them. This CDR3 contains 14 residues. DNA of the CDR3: TGTGCCAGCAGCTTAGTGGGCACACAAGAGACCCAGTACTTC. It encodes CASSLVGTQETQYF.